These T cell receptor beta chains were read from a single sample in a study of CD8+ T cells in alopecia areata. The protocol was immunoSEQ multiplex PCR, while the TCRdb copy is restricted to in-frame clones and leaves out a portion. Among approximately 150,000 clones listed, around three fifths were seen once. Sequencing was performed on CD4+ T cells sorted from blood, taken at week 24, from a patient treated with tofacitinib. Receptor source: a human donor with alopecia areata. The conserved cysteine and the conserved F or W are not part of the CDR3 here.

V gene	J gene	CDR3 protein
TRBV7-9	TRBJ2-7	ASSSGLAGAYEQY
TRBV4-1	TRBJ2-3	ASSLIHPDTQY
TRBV2	TRBJ1-5	ASTGGQGFFGNQPQH
TRBV30	TRBJ2-5	AIRRVETQY
TRBV6-5	TRBJ2-5	ASSSTRKETQY
TRBV15	TRBJ2-7	ATSTRTDSAYEQY
TRBV23-1	TRBJ2-5	ASSRTQQETQY
TRBV6-5	TRBJ1-6	ASRGQTGHNSPLH
TRBV2	TRBJ2-3	ASIGTGQTDTQY
TRBV29-1	TRBJ1-2	SVAPQGSYGYT
TRBV6-6	TRBJ1-1	ASRMDSTFEAF
TRBV29-1	TRBJ2-5	SVDRVVSQETQY
TRBV6-5	TRBJ1-2	ASRSSGTGNYGYT
TRBV4-2	TRBJ2-5	ASSQYSLAGGEETQY
TRBV2	TRBJ2-5	ASSDETETQY
TRBV29-1	TRBJ2-2	SVAEQGRSGELF
TRBV7-9	TRBJ2-2	ASSFDSQLF
TRBV25-1	TRBJ1-6	ASSEQGGSSPLH
TRBV2	TRBJ1-1	ASSEDRGRGTEAF
TRBV11-2	TRBJ2-6	ASSLSTGANVLT